These T cell receptor beta chains were read from a single sample in a study of shared clonotypes between healthy human individuals. Clones were read by immunoSEQ multiplex PCR, and TCRdb kept only the in-frame ones, dropping some. The profile shows 2 million to 2.5 million clones, 92% of them singletons. The source material was naive CD4+ T cells from PBMCs. The source is a man aged 18 to 30 in good health. Some clones in this sample may be carry-over from other donors' samples. CDR3s include the opening cysteine and the closing phenylalanine or tryptophan. Each record gives: CDR3 protein, V gene, J gene, CDR3 length.

CASSLGQGRGNTEAFF	TRBV5-1	TRBJ1-1	16
CATSRVAVAGDNQPQHF	TRBV15	TRBJ1-5	17
CASSRGLAGGETQYF	TRBV7-3	TRBJ2-5	15
CASSPSTGGNTEAFF	TRBV9	TRBJ1-1	15
CASSFFRVGSSQPQHF	TRBV28	TRBJ1-5	16
CASTYPGIEAFF	TRBV28	TRBJ1-1	12
CASRGILGPNIQYF	TRBV6-5	TRBJ2-4	14
CASSMGGASGYTF	TRBV19	TRBJ1-2	13
CASSQEAGAGAREQFF	TRBV4-1	TRBJ2-1	16
CASSYVAGHSTDTQYF	TRBV6-5	TRBJ2-3	16
CASSVFSGLAGPNEQFF	TRBV9	TRBJ2-1	17
CASSLLDSSYEQYF	TRBV7-9	TRBJ2-7	14
CASSLWGSGRGETQYF	TRBV28	TRBJ2-5	16
CASSLGPGQGANGELFF	TRBV5-4	TRBJ2-2	17
CASKSGTGGEQEQFF	TRBV19	TRBJ2-1	15